This T cell receptor beta chain was identified in a study of blood T cell repertoires in COVID-19. Repertoires were generated with immunoSEQ multiplex PCR, while TCRdb's copy carries only in-frame clones and drops some. The sample has more than 200,000 clones, roughly four fifths seen once. This TCR was recovered from an elderly man with acute or convalescent COVID-19. The sample comprised peripheral blood.

CDR3 protein: CSVVLVGTSGFRNNEQFF. In nucleotides, the CDR3 is TGCAGCGTTGTGCTAGTTGGGACTAGCGGGTTTCGGAACAATGAGCAGTTCTTC. The genes are TRBV29-1 and TRBJ2-1, with TRBD2 identical over 12 bases. V gave up 4 bases and J gave up 5 bases; unmatched junction bases: 15. The CDR3 is made up of 18 amino acids. Germline assignment: CDR1 SQVTM and CDR2 ANQGSEA.